This T cell receptor (beta chain) was captured by sequencing in a study of cytomegalovirus exposure and HLA in healthy donors. Overall study: A later analysis reported the same platform for the 120 validation repertoires and the 666 first-cohort repertoires. Study-wide results and caveats: In vitro, three CMV-associated chains proved specific for CMV antigens. The authors enumerated 164 TCR beta chains as linked to cytomegalovirus.

The trim removed 5 bases at V and 5 bases at J, leaving 5 bases unmatched. This CDR3 comprises 14 residues. CDR1 and CDR2 from the germline V gene are MNHEY and SVGAGI. Concerning this clone itself: Its antigen is currently unknown.

Clones were sequenced by immunoSEQ multiplex PCR, and TCRdb holds only the in-frame ones, with some missing. In the table there are approximately 100,000 clones, approximately 93% of which are singletons. Sample: PBMCs. This receptor was obtained from a woman in her twenties or thirties in good health and CMV-seropositive. The V call is TRBV6-5, the J call TRBJ1-1; 10 nucleotides align to TRBD1. The CDR3 region is CASSDRGRGTEAFF. CDR3 nucleotide sequence: TGTGCCAGCAGTGACAGGGGGCGAGGGACTGAAGCTTTCTTT.